The rows below give T cell receptor beta chains drawn from one sample of a study of blood T cell repertoires in COVID-19. Assay: immunoSEQ multiplex PCR; the TCRdb copy retains only in-frame clones and omits some. The data contain approximately 160,000 clones, around 85% of them singletons. The sequenced material came from peripheral blood. The receptors derive from a man between 60 and 70 years old who had recovered from COVID-19. The CDR3 runs from the conserved cysteine through the conserved F or W. The order of the fields is D gene, clone size, J gene, V gene, CDR3 length, CDR3 protein, CDR3 DNA. A D gene is named only where the DNA matches it firmly. The listing skips clone size in some rows; elsewhere it reads once, few, many or a size class.

TRBD2 | . | TRBJ2-3 | TRBV7-2 | 16 | CASSLGLAGGGDTQYF | TGTGCCAGCAGCTTAGGCTTAGCGGGGGGAGGGGATACGCAGTATTTT
. | once | TRBJ1-2 | TRBV30 | 14 | CAWSAGGGSGGYTF | TGTGCCTGGAGTGCTGGGGGGGGGTCTGGCGGCTACACCTTC
. | . | TRBJ2-1 | TRBV2 | 12 | CASSEPGNEQFF | TGTGCCAGCAGTGAACCGGGGAATGAGCAGTTCTTC
. | once | TRBJ1-1 | TRBV12-3/TRBV12-4 | 11 | CASGPLGVAFF | TGTGCCAGCGGACCACTAGGTGTGGCTTTCTTT
. | . | TRBJ1-2 | TRBV2 | 13 | CASSVGLVGGYTF | TGTGCCAGCAGTGTAGGTCTCGTCGGGGGCTACACCTTC
. | . | TRBJ1-1 | TRBV18 | 14 | CASSPRDGEAEAFF | TGTGCCAGCTCACCCCGGGACGGGGAGGCTGAAGCTTTCTTT
TRBD1 | . | TRBJ1-2 | TRBV19 | 14 | CASSGQGARYGYTF | TGTGCCAGTAGTGGACAGGGCGCGAGGTATGGCTACACCTTC
. | once | TRBJ1-1 | TRBV20-1 | 10 | CSGQGTEAFF | TGCAGTGGGCAGGGCACTGAAGCTTTCTTT
. | once | TRBJ1-2 | TRBV11-2 | 15 | CASSLGMGLGYGYTF | TGTGCCAGCAGCTTAGGGATGGGCCTCGGCTATGGCTACACCTTC
. | few | TRBJ1-5 | TRBV4-1 | 17 | CASSQDWFLRGNQPQHF | TGCGCCAGCAGCCAAGATTGGTTTCTCAGGGGCAATCAGCCCCAGCATTTT
TRBD1 | . | TRBJ1-1 | TRBV19 | 14 | CASSIAPGGASAFF | TGTGCCAGTAGTATAGCCCCAGGGGGCGCTTCAGCTTTCTTT
. | once | TRBJ2-2 | TRBV7-7 | 16 | CASSLVSGTNTGELFF | TGTGCTAGCAGCTTAGTTAGCGGTACGAACACCGGGGAGCTGTTTTTT
. | . | TRBJ1-2 | TRBV12-3/TRBV12-4 | 12 | CASSLYGGEYTF | TGTGCCAGCAGTTTATATGGAGGAGAGTACACCTTC
TRBD2 | . | TRBJ2-7 | TRBV7-2 | 15 | CASSPSGGASYEQYF | TGTGCCAGCAGCCCCAGCGGGGGGGCATCCTACGAGCAGTACTTC
. | . | TRBJ1-1 | TRBV9 | 14 | CASSVGEPNTEAFF | TGTGCCAGCAGCGTCGGGGAGCCGAACACTGAAGCTTTCTTT
TRBD2 | . | TRBJ2-1 | TRBV2 | 14 | CASRELAGHNEQFF | TGTGCCAGCAGGGAACTAGCGGGGCACAATGAGCAGTTCTTC